Below are 30 T cell receptor beta chains sequenced from a single sample in a study of cytomegalovirus exposure and HLA in healthy donors. The primer mix had 60 Vbeta and 13 Jbeta primers. Repertoires were generated with immunoSEQ multiplex PCR, while TCRdb's copy carries only in-frame clones and drops some. The sample comprises about 190,000 clones, 70% to 80% of which are singletons, and roughly 1.5% rests with the top ten. Sequencing used PBMCs. The receptors derive from a woman aged 45-60 years in good health and CMV-seronegative.

On this clone: One end of the junction does not line up with germline, which may come from a read error. The chain has TRBV19 and TRBJ1-1; 7 bases match TRBD1. The CDR3 covers 15 residues. In germline, CDR1 is LNHDA, CDR2 SQIVND (reference sequence). The CDR3 region is CAGSTGDSMNTEAFF. DNA for the CDR3: TGTGCCGGTAGTACCGGGGACAGCATGAACACTGAAGCTTTCTTT.

The chain employs TRBV7-9 and TRBJ2-1, with 12 bases lining up with TRBD2. The CDR3 length is 15 residues. The germline V gene has CDR1 SEHNR and CDR2 FQNEAQ (reference sequence). Unmatched junction bases numbered 8, after V lost 4 bases and J lost 10 bases. The CDR3 coding sequence is TGTGCCAGCAGCTACGGACTAGCGGGAACCCAGGAGCAGTTCTTC. It encodes CASSYGLAGTQEQFF.

The chain joins TRBV28 to TRBJ1-2, with no clear D. V was shortened by 2 bases and J by 8 bases, with 15 bases between the two germline ends. CDR1 is MDHEN and CDR2 is SYDVKM in the germline V gene. This CDR3 contains 14 residues. As DNA, the CDR3 is TGTGCCAGCAGTTTAATGGCAGCGGGGTACGGCTACACCTTC. This sequence encodes CASSLMAAGYGYTF.

As to this clone: The sample holds other DNA sequences that translate to the same CDR3. The chain joins TRBV30 to TRBJ1-1; tentative D call: TRBD1 (6 bases). Trimming shortened V by 2 bases and J by 1 base, and 8 bases separated the two germline ends. This CDR3 region has 13 residues. CDR1 and CDR2 (germline): GTSNPN, SVGIG (reference sequence). The CDR3 DNA follows: TGTGCCTGGAGTCGAGGGGGGAACACTGAAGCTTTCTTT. Translating gives CAWSRGGNTEAFF.

V gene TRBV21-1 combines with J gene TRBJ2-3; TRBD2 is taken as the D call from the table, unchecked against the DNA. TRBV21-1 is an annotated pseudogene. This CDR3 region has 16 residues. The CDR3, as DNA: TGTGCCAGCAGCAAGGCCTCCCTCTTGGGAGGAGATACGCAGTATTTT. Translating gives CASSKASLLGGDTQYF.

Only a few counts were recorded for this clone. The chain links TRBV6-5 to TRBJ1-1; D ambiguous. Germline lookup yields CDR1 MNHEY and CDR2 SVGAGI. Trimming cost V 2 bases and J 5 bases, with 12 bases left between them. This CDR3 comprises 14 residues. The CDR3, as DNA: TGTGCCAGCAGTTACGGCGGGTTAGGGACTGAAGCTTTCTTT. Translating it yields CASSYGGLGTEAFF.

This chain uses TRBV19 with TRBJ2-7; perhaps TRBD1 as D (5 bases). The germline CDR1 and CDR2 sequences are LNHDA and SQIVND (reference sequence). Trimming shortened V by 6 bases and J by 4 bases, and 13 bases separated the two germline ends. The CDR3 totals 13 residues. CDR3 sequence: CASSRTFLYEQYF. The CDR3, as DNA: TGTGCCAGTAGCCGGACATTTTTGTACGAGCAGTACTTC.

The V call is TRBV5-5, the J call TRBJ2-7; TRBD1 agrees at 9 bases. V dropped 4 bases and J dropped 6; count of bases not matched to a gene: 8. CDR1 and CDR2 from the germline V gene are SGHKS and YYEKEE (reference sequence). This CDR3 has 14 residues. CDR3 sequence reads: CASSGGQGMGEQYF. The CDR3 bases are TGTGCCAGCAGCGGGGGACAGGGTATGGGCGAGCAGTACTTC.

The rearrangement links TRBV5-4 to TRBJ2-2, with TRBD1 matching 9 bases. Germline V lookup: CDR1 SGHNT, CDR2 YYREEE (reference sequence). The CDR3 is 16 amino acids. The junction had 11 bases not matched to a gene; V was cut back by 8 bases and J by 3 bases. The CDR3 loop reads CASSNRDRADTGELFF. Here the CDR3 DNA reads TGTGCCAGTTCAAACCGGGACAGGGCGGACACCGGGGAGCTGTTTTTT.

This clone was counted a few times. The CDR3 DNA sequence: TGCGCCAGCAGCTTTGGACTAGCGCCCAGCTCCTACGAGCAGTACTTC. Encoded protein: CASSFGLAPSSYEQYF. This chain joins TRBV5-1 and TRBJ2-7; 9 bases fit TRBD2. The CDR3 is 16 residues long. V lost 2 bases, J lost 0 bases, and 6 bases stayed unmatched. CDR1 and CDR2 from the germline V gene are SGHRS and YFSETQ. The full variable domain, in which reference TRBV5-1 and TRBJ2-7 provide the parts outside the CDR3, is KAGVTQTPRYLIKTRGQQVTLSCSPISGHRSVSWYQQTPGQGLQFLFEYFSETQRNKGNFPGRFSGRQFSNSRSEMNVSTLELGDSALYLCASSFGLAPSSYEQYFGPGTRLTVT.

The chain combines TRBV19 with TRBJ2-6; 8 bases line up with TRBD1. The V gene's germline CDR1 is LNHDA and CDR2 SQIVND (reference sequence). V shed 6 bases, J shed 3 bases, and the junction held 13 bases outside the gene matches. The CDR3 loop spans 18 amino acids. The CDR3 here is CASSPTGASPIGANVLTF. The CDR3 bases are TGTGCCAGTAGCCCGACAGGGGCCTCCCCCATTGGGGCCAACGTCCTGACTTTC.

This rearrangement joins TRBV2 to TRBJ1-1, with 7 bases that match TRBD1. The J segment lost 4 bases and the V segment lost 6 bases, leaving 11 bases of the junction unmatched. Germline-derived CDR1 and CDR2 are SNHLY and FYNNEI. The CDR3 contains 15 residues. This chain's CDR3 is CASREQGGWGTEAFF. The CDR3 DNA reads TGTGCCAGCAGGGAACAAGGGGGCTGGGGCACTGAAGCTTTCTTT. Full variable domain (rest looked up from reference TRBV2 and TRBJ1-1): EPEVTQTPSHQVTQMGQEVILRCVPISNHLYFYWYRQILGQKVEFLVSFYNNEISEKSEIFDDQFSVERPDGSNFTLKIRSTKLEDSAMYFCASREQGGWGTEAFFGQGTRLTVV.

This clone has more than one count but fewer than ten. The V gene is TRBV9, the J gene TRBJ1-2, with a possible D match to TRBD1 (6 bases). CDR1 is SGDLS and CDR2 is YYNGEE in the germline V gene. Trimming took 0 bases from V and 0 from J, leaving 9 bases between them. The CDR3 totals 15 residues. CDR3 coding DNA: TGTGCCAGCAGCGTAGGGGGGCAAGCTAACTATGGCTACACCTTC. Translation gives CASSVGGQANYGYTF.

The chain's CDR3 is CASSVGQVSGNTIYF. DNA of the CDR3: TGTGCCAGCAGCGTAGGGCAGGTGTCTGGAAACACCATATATTTT. This chain joins TRBV9 and TRBJ1-3; D is unclear. V shed 0 bases and J shed 1 base, with 8 bases lying between them. The CDR3 sequence is 15 residues long. Germline V gives CDR1 SGDLS, CDR2 YYNGEE.

The rearrangement links TRBV27 to TRBJ2-3; 12 positions match TRBD2. In germline, CDR1 is MNHEY, CDR2 SMNVEV (reference sequence). The ends lost 2 bases at V and 10 bases at J; junction bases unmatched: 7. The CDR3 is 15 amino acids. CDR3 DNA: TGTGCCAGCAGTTTACCTAGCGGGGGGGCGGGGGCGCAGTATTTT. The encoded protein is CASSLPSGGAGAQYF.

The V and J genes are TRBV2 and TRBJ1-2; the D gene is possibly TRBD1 (6 bases). V lost 6 bases and J 4 bases, leaving 12 bases between the germline ends. CDR3 length: 13 amino acids. Germline V CDR1 and CDR2: SNHLY, FYNNEI. CDR3 loop: CASRRQDRYGYTF. For the CDR3, the DNA is TGTGCCAGCAGACGACAGGACCGCTATGGCTACACCTTC.

CDR3 sequence (DNA): TGTGCCAGCAGTTACTCGAGTCCTCCAACCACTGAAGCTTTCTTT. The encoded protein is CASSYSSPPTTEAFF. The rearrangement links TRBV6-5 to TRBJ1-1; D gene ambiguous. Trimming stripped 0 bases from V and 4 bases from J, with 12 bases between. From germline, CDR1 is MNHEY and CDR2 SVGAGI. This CDR3 is 15 amino acids long.

V usage is TRBV7-6 and J usage is TRBJ2-1; 10 bases line up with TRBD2. There are 16 residues in the CDR3. Germline CDR1 reads SGHVS; CDR2 reads FNYEAQ. The V gene end was trimmed by 1 base and the J gene end by 7 bases; junction bases not matched to a gene: 7. The CDR3 sequence: CASSLEASGSRNEQFF. DNA of the CDR3: TGTGCCAGCAGCTTAGAGGCTAGCGGGAGTCGGAATGAGCAGTTCTTC.

The chain has TRBV15 and TRBJ2-7, with a possible D match to TRBD2 (6 bases). The CDR3 is 15 residues long. CDR1 LNHNV and CDR2 YYDKDF come from the germline V gene (reference sequence). V shed 1 base and J shed 2 bases, with 12 bases lying between them. The DNA of the CDR3 is TGTGCCACCAGCAGAGGGGGAGGCAGAACCTACGAGCAGTACTTC. It translates to CATSRGGGRTYEQYF.

This chain uses TRBV7-8 with TRBJ2-7, with TRBD2 identical over 7 bases. Germline CDR1 reads SGHVS; CDR2 reads FQNEAQ. Unmatched junction bases numbered 11, after V lost 7 bases and J lost 5 bases. This CDR3 has 14 residues. The CDR3 here is CASTTRGESNEQYF. The DNA for the CDR3 is TGTGCCAGCACTACCCGGGGGGAAAGTAACGAGCAGTACTTC.

V usage is TRBV18 and J usage is TRBJ2-7; D perhaps matches TRBD2 (5 bases). This CDR3 contains 15 residues. With 0 bases removed from V and 4 bases from J, the gap between germline ends came to 13 bases. Germline V gene sequence: CDR1 KGHSH, CDR2 LQKENI. The CDR3 loop reads CASSPPGSGSYEQYF. CDR3 DNA: TGTGCCAGCTCACCACCGGGCAGCGGTAGTTACGAGCAGTACTTC.

The V call is TRBV12-5, the J call TRBJ1-3; D gene ambiguous. In germline, CDR1 is LGHNT, CDR2 FRNRAP. This CDR3 is 13 amino acids long. Trimming took 3 bases from V and 1 from J, leaving 4 bases between them. CDR3 loop: CASGLHSGNTIYF. CDR3 DNA: TGTGCTAGTGGTTTACATTCTGGAAACACCATATATTTT.

This chain joins TRBV7-2 and TRBJ1-2; 8 bases are a match to TRBD1. The CDR3 extends over 14 amino acids. V shed 6 bases, J shed 8 bases, and the junction held 11 bases outside the gene matches. Germline V gene sequence: CDR1 SGHTA, CDR2 FQGNSA. The CDR3 loop is CASRSIRGRKGYTF. The CDR3 coding sequence is TGTGCCAGCAGAAGCATCAGGGGGCGAAAGGGCTACACCTTC.

The V and J genes are TRBV7-2 and TRBJ1-6; tentative D call: TRBD1 (6 bases). CDR1 and CDR2 from the germline V gene are SGHTA and FQGNSA. This CDR3 comprises 16 residues. V was shortened by 1 base and J by 7 bases, with 14 bases between the two germline ends. DNA for the CDR3: TGTGCCAGCAGCTTAGTCGCAGGGACAAAGAATTCACCCCTCCACTTT. It is translated as CASSLVAGTKNSPLHF.

The V and J genes are TRBV5-1 and TRBJ2-3, with TRBD2 as a possible D gene (5 bases). The CDR3 runs to 20 residues. The V gene lost 4 bases and the J gene lost 0 bases, with 27 bases spanning the gap. Germline CDR1 is SGHRS and CDR2 is YFSETQ. The DNA of the CDR3 is TGCGCCAGCAGCCCGGTCTATAGCGCCCGAGTATTTACTAGCACAGATACGCAGTATTTT. Encoded protein: CASSPVYSARVFTSTDTQYF.

The chain recombines TRBV19 with TRBJ1-1; perhaps TRBD1 as D (6 bases). The V and J ends lost 10 bases and 0 bases respectively, with 12 bases between them. Germline V lookup: CDR1 LNHDA, CDR2 SQIVND (reference sequence). The CDR3 loop spans 13 amino acids. The CDR3 sequence: CATLGQLNTEAFF. The CDR3 DNA reads TGTGCCACCCTCGGACAGTTGAACACTGAAGCTTTCTTT.

This clone was seen more than once but under ten times. This chain joins TRBV10-3 and TRBJ1-2; 8 positions match TRBD1. Losses at the gene ends were 6 bases for V and 3 bases for J; bases not matched to a gene: 9. The CDR3 sequence is 15 residues long. From germline, CDR1 is ENHRY and CDR2 SYGVKD. The CDR3 sequence is CAISVDRVVDYGYTF. CDR3 in DNA: TGTGCCATCAGCGTGGACAGGGTGGTCGACTATGGCTACACCTTC.

This rearrangement joins TRBV7-9 to TRBJ2-3, with D maybe TRBD2 (5 bases). Germline lookup yields CDR1 SEHNR and CDR2 FQNEAQ (reference sequence). The V gene lost 2 bases and the J gene lost 4 bases, with 13 bases spanning the gap. This CDR3 is 15 amino acids long. CDR3 in amino acids: CASSLLPDGADTQYF. Here the CDR3 DNA reads TGTGCCAGCAGCTTATTGCCCGACGGGGCAGATACGCAGTATTTT.

In this sample, this clone turned up a few times. The rearrangement uses TRBV7-8 and TRBJ2-1; D gene ambiguous. This CDR3 contains 15 residues. Germline lookup yields CDR1 SGHVS and CDR2 FQNEAQ. V shed 3 bases and J shed 5 bases, with 14 bases lying between them. CDR3 nucleotides: TGTGCCAGCAGCTTTCTTGCGTTGAGAGACAATGAGCAGTTCTTC. It specifies CASSFLALRDNEQFF.

The J gene is TRBJ2-1, the V gene TRBV2; 7 bases align to TRBD2. The CDR3 totals 13 residues. V shed 6 bases, J shed 9 bases, and the junction held 8 bases outside the gene matches. Germline V gene data show CDR1 as SNHLY and CDR2 as FYNNEI. CDR3 protein: CASRAGVSFEQFF. CDR3 nucleotides: TGTGCCAGCAGGGCGGGAGTTTCTTTTGAGCAGTTCTTC.